Following are 15 T cell receptor beta chains from one sample sequenced in a study of blood T cell repertoires in COVID-19. Sequencing was performed with immunoSEQ multiplex PCR; in TCRdb, only in-frame clones are kept and a portion is missing. Of roughly 240,000 clones in the sample, roughly nine tenths are singletons; the top ten hold less than 4%. Sequenced material: peripheral blood. These receptors were collected from a man younger than 30 with active or convalescent COVID-19.

This chain connects TRBV7-2 to TRBJ2-2, with TRBD2 matching over 8 bases. After removal of 2 bases from V and 7 bases from J, the junction contained 3 bases not matched to a gene. Germline assignment: CDR1 SGHTA and CDR2 FQGNSA. CDR3 length: 14 amino acids. Written as DNA, the CDR3 is TGTGCCAGCAGCTTAAGCGGGAGAAACGGGGAGCTGTTTTTT. Residues: CASSLSGRNGELFF.

The genes are TRBV6-2 or TRBV6-3 and TRBJ2-7, with 7 bases aligning to TRBD2. This CDR3 has 16 amino acids. The V gene's germline CDR1 is MNHEY and CDR2 SVGEGT. The V segment lost 3 bases and the J segment 0 bases; nucleotides outside the gene matches: 8. The CDR3: CASSYSPRGSSYEQYF. In DNA form, the CDR3 reads TGTGCCAGCAGTTATTCTCCGCGGGGGAGCTCCTACGAGCAGTACTTC.

The rearrangement links TRBV30 to TRBJ1-4; 7 nucleotides line up with TRBD1. Germline values: CDR1 GTSNPN, CDR2 SVGIG (reference sequence). V trimming: 4 bases; J trimming: 5 bases; junction bases outside the gene matches: 4. The CDR3 sequence is 13 residues long. The CDR3 region is CAWNKQGNEKLFF. In nucleotides, the CDR3 is TGTGCCTGGAATAAACAGGGGAATGAAAAACTGTTTTTT.

This clone showed up just once. The chain's CDR3 is CASSDPTSGGPDTQYF. CDR3 coding DNA: TGCGCCAGCAGTGATCCCACTAGCGGGGGCCCAGATACGCAGTATTTT. The chain links TRBV10-1 to TRBJ2-3; 11 bases line up with TRBD2. V shed 3 bases and J 4 bases; nucleotides not matched to a gene: 6. Germline V gene data show CDR1 as WNHNN and CDR2 as SYGVQD (reference sequence). This CDR3 region has 16 residues.

In nucleotides, the CDR3 is TGTGCCAGCACGGACAGGGCCTATCAAGAGACCCAGTACTTC. Translation gives CASTDRAYQETQYF. This chain joins TRBV28 and TRBJ2-5; 8 bases fit TRBD1. The J segment lost 2 bases and the V segment lost 7 bases, leaving 6 bases of the junction unmatched. CDR3 length equals 14 residues. Germline V lookup: CDR1 MDHEN, CDR2 SYDVKM.

In regard to this clone: An end of the junction differs from the germline gene, which may be a read error. The rearrangement joins TRBV29-1 to TRBJ2-2; the match to TRBD1 covers 10 bases. Germline values: CDR1 SQVTM, CDR2 ANQGSEA. The CDR3 has 14 residues. This CDR3 reads CSGTGQGNAGELFF. The CDR3 DNA reads as TGCAGCGGTACGGGACAGGGGAACGCCGGGGAGCTGTTTTTT.

The gene calls are TRBV5-6 and TRBJ1-2; D gene uncertain. The ends were cut back, 2 bases at V and 4 bases at J, with 12 bases in the middle. Germline assignment: CDR1 SGHDT and CDR2 YYEEEE. The CDR3 runs to 14 residues. CDR3 nucleotides: TGTGCCAGCAGCTTTAGTCTCGTTGGCTATGGCTACACCTTC. Its protein is CASSFSLVGYGYTF.

This chain joins TRBV6-5 and TRBJ2-1; D unclear. The germline V and J ends were trimmed by 11 bases and 7 bases, with 12 bases remaining between them. The germline CDR1 and CDR2 sequences are MNHEY and SVGAGI. The CDR3 extends over 11 amino acids. The CDR3 sequence is CAGHSGNEQFF. The CDR3 DNA follows: TGTGCCGGGCACTCAGGAAATGAGCAGTTCTTC.

This clone was picked up one time. The chain links TRBV6-5 to TRBJ1-5; 7 bases fit TRBD1. This CDR3 region has 13 residues. V gave up 5 bases and J gave up 6 bases; unmatched junction bases: 4. Germline CDR1 MNHEY, CDR2 SVGAGI. The CDR3 spells CASSRGQTQPQHF. As DNA, the CDR3 is TGTGCCAGCAGTAGGGGACAGACTCAGCCCCAGCATTTT.

The chain uses TRBV2 and TRBJ1-4; tentatively, D is TRBD1 (5 bases). V lost 3 bases, J lost 8 bases, and 10 bases lay in between. CDR1 SNHLY and CDR2 FYNNEI come from the germline V gene. This CDR3 is built from 13 residues. Here the CDR3 reads CASSDRGGEKLFF. In DNA, the CDR3 is TGTGCCAGCAGTGATAGGGGAGGCGAAAAACTGTTTTTT.

This clone was counted once. The chain has TRBV28 and TRBJ2-7; 8 positions agree with TRBD1. Trimming removed 10 bases from V and 4 bases from J; junction bases left unmatched: 9. Germline CDR1 is MDHEN and CDR2 is SYDVKM. This CDR3 has 13 residues. For the CDR3, the DNA is TGTGCCACCAGGACAGGGCTTGATTACGAGCAGTACTTC. Its protein product is CATRTGLDYEQYF.

This clone was seen a few times. The genes are TRBV5-1 and TRBJ2-1; 9 bases fit TRBD2. V was pared by 0 bases and J by 10 bases, with 11 bases of the junction left unmatched. The CDR3 totals 16 residues. The germline CDR1 and CDR2 sequences are SGHRS and YFSETQ. The CDR3 nucleotides read TGCGCCAGCAGCTTGGCCTCTAGCGGGGCCTTACGGGAGCAGTTCTTC. It encodes CASSLASSGALREQFF.

V is TRBV7-8 and J is TRBJ2-7; D may be TRBD2 (5 bases). This CDR3 is 14 amino acids long. Trimming left V 3 bases short and J 2 bases short, with 11 bases between. Looked up from germline, CDR1 is SGHVS and CDR2 is FQNEAQ. The CDR3 sequence: CASSFGDRAYEQYF. The CDR3, as DNA: TGTGCCAGCAGCTTCGGGGATAGAGCCTACGAGCAGTACTTC.

This rearrangement joins TRBV7-2 to TRBJ2-7; 12 nucleotides align to TRBD2. CDR1 and CDR2 (germline): SGHTA, FQGNSA. V shed 5 bases, J shed 3 bases, and the junction held 14 bases outside the gene matches. This CDR3 contains 18 residues. Written as DNA, the CDR3 is TGTGCCAGCAGCATACGGACTAGCGGGAAATCCTACCACTACGAGCAGTACTTC. Translating it yields CASSIRTSGKSYHYEQYF.

The rearrangement links TRBV7-3 to TRBJ1-1; 8 positions match TRBD1. CDR1 and CDR2 (germline): SGHTA, FQGTGA. The CDR3 is made up of 14 amino acids. The V and J ends lost 4 bases and 5 bases, in that order; junction bases with no gene match: 6. The DNA of the CDR3 is TGTGCCAGCAGCTCTGACAGGGGAGGTACTGAAGCTTTCTTT. It encodes CASSSDRGGTEAFF.